The sequence of this T cell receptor (beta chain) was determined in a study of T cell repertoires in cytomegalovirus infection. Across the study: The public TCR beta signatures pointed to both CMV infection and matching HLA type. Findings and caveats of the study: The study found HLA-C-restricted CMV-specific TCR beta clonotypes dominating the ex vivo response. CMV carriers having the relevant HLA were flagged by cumulative public TCR beta family frequency.

This clonotype was counted at least ten times. Its antigen is unidentified. TCRdb analysed the reads with MiXCR anew, one entry per CDR3 protein. Seen here are 35,000 to 55,000 distinct CDR3 sequences, approximately 20% observed once, and the top ten hold approximately 53%. Trimming removed 5 bases from V and 1 base from J, with 14 bases in between. This CDR3 spans 15 amino acids. Per the germline V gene, CDR1 is MNHEY and CDR2 is SVGAGI. The sample here was CD8+ T cells from cultured PBMCs, taken from culture after CMV antigen stimulation. The TCR was taken from a human donor in good health (CMV status not recorded). Some clones in this sample may be carry-over from other donors' samples. The gene calls are TRBV6-5 and TRBJ1-1, with a possible D match to TRBD1 (5 bases). CDR3 sequence reads: CASSPDGRGNTEAFF. For the CDR3, the DNA is TGTGCCAGCAGTCCCGATGGGAGGGGGAACACTGAAGCTTTCTTT.